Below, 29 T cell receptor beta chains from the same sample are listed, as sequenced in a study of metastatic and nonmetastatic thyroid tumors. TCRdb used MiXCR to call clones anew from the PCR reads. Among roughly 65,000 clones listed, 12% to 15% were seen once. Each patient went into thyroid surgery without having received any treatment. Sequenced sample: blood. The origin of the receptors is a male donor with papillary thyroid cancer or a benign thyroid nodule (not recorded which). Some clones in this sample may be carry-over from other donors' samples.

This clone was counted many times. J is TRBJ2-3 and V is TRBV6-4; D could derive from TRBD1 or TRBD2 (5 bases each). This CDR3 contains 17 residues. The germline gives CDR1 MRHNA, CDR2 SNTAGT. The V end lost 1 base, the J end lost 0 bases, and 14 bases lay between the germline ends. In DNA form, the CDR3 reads TGTGCCAGCAGTGACTTCTACTTGGGGGATAGCACAGATACGCAGTATTTT. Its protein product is CASSDFYLGDSTDTQYF.

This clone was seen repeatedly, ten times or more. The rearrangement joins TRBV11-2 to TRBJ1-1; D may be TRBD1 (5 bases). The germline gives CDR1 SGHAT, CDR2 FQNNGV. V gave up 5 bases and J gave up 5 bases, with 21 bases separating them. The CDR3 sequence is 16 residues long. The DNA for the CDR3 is TGTGCCAGCAGCCCTTCCTTGGGAGGGGAGGGTACTGAAGCTTTCTTT. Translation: CASSPSLGGEGTEAFF.

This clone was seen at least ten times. CDR3 loop: CASTLSGSGYNEQFF. For the CDR3, the DNA is TGTGCCAGTACCCTTAGCGGGAGTGGGTACAATGAGCAGTTCTTC. The chain joins TRBV19 to TRBJ2-1; 9 bases line up with TRBD2. V was clipped by 7 bases and J by 4 bases; unmatched bases: 8. Germline lookup yields CDR1 LNHDA and CDR2 SQIVND (reference sequence). The CDR3 sequence is 15 residues long.

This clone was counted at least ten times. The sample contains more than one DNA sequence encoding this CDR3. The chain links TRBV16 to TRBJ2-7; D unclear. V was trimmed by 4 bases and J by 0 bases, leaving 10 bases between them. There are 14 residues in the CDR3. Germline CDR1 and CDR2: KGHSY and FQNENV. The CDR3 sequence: CASSPRGSSYEQYF. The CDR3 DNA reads TGTGCCAGCAGCCCTCGTGGCAGCTCCTACGAGCAGTACTTC.

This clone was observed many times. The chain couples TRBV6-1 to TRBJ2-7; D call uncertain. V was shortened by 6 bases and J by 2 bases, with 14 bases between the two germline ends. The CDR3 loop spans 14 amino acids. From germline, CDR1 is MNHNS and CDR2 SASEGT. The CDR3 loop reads CASSLSAYTYEQYF. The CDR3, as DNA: TGTGCCAGCAGCCTCTCCGCTTATACCTACGAGCAGTACTTC.

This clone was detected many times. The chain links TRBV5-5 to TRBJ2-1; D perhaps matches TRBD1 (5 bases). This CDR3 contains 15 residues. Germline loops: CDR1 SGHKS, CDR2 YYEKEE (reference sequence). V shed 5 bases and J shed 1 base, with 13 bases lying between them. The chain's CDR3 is CASSSGLGSYNEQFF. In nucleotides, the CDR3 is TGTGCCAGCAGTTCAGGGTTGGGATCCTACAATGAGCAGTTCTTC.

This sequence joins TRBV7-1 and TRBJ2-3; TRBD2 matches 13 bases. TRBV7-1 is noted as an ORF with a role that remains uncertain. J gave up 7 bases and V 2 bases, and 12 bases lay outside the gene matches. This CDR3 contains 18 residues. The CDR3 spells CASSSPGLAGLDPYTQYF. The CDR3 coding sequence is TGTGCCAGCAGCTCACCGGGACTAGCGGGATTGGATCCATATACGCAGTATTTT.

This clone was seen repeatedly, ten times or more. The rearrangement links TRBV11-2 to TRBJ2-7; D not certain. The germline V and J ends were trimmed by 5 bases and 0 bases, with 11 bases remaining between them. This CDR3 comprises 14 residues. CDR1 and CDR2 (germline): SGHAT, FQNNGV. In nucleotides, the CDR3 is TGTGCCAGCAGCCCGGAATTTAGCTCCTACGAGCAGTACTTC. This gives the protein CASSPEFSSYEQYF.

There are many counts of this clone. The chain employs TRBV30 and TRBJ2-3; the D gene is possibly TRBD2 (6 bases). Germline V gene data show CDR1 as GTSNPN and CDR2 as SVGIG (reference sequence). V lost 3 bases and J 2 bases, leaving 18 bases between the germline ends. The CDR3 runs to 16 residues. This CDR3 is CAWRDASVILTDTQYF. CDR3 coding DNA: TGTGCCTGGAGAGACGCTAGCGTTATCCTCACAGATACGCAGTATTTT.

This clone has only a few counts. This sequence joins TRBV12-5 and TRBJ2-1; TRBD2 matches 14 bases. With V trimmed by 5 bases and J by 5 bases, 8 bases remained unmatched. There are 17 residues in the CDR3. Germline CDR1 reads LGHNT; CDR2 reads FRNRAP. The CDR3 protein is CASGLGLAGDAHNEQFF. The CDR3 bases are TGTGCTAGTGGTCTGGGACTAGCGGGAGATGCACACAATGAGCAGTTCTTC.

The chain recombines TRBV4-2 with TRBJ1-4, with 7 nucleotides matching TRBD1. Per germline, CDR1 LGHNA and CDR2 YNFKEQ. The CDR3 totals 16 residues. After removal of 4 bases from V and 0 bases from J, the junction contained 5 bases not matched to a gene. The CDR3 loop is CASSRGQATTNEKLFF. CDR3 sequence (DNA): TGTGCCAGCAGCCGCGGACAGGCAACAACTAATGAAAAACTGTTTTTT.

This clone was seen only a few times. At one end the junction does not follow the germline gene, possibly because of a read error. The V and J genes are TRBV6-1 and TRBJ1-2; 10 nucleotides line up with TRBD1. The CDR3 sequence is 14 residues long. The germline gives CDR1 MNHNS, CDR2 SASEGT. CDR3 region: CASIWRTGGYGYTF. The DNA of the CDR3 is TGTGCTAGCATATGGCGGACAGGGGGCTATGGCTACACCTTC.

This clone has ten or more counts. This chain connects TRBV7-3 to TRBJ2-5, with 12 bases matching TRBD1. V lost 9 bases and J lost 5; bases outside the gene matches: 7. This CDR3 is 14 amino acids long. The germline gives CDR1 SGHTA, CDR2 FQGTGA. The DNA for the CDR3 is TGTGCCAGGGGGGGACAGGGGGCATCGGAGACCCAGTACTTC. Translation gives CARGGQGASETQYF.

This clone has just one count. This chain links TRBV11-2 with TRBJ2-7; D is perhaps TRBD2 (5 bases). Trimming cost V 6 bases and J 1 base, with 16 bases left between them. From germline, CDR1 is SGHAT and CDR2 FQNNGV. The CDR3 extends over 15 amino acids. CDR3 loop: CASRGSRAGSYEQYF. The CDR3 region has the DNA TGTGCCAGCAGGGGGTCGAGGGCCGGGTCCTACGAGCAGTACTTC.

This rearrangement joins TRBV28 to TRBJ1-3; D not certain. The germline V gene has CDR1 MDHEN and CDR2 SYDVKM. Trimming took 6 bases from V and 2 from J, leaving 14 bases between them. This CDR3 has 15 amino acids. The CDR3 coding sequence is TGTGCCAGCAGGCCGGTTCGGAGGGCTGGAAACACCATATATTTT. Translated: CASRPVRRAGNTIYF.

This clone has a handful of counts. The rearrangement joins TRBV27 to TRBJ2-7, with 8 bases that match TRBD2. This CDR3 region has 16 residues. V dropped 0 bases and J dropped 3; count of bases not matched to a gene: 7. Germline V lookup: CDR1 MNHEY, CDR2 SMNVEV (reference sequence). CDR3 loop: CASSLSVSGTVYEQYV. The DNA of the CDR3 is TGTGCCAGCAGTTTATCGGTTAGCGGGACCGTCTACGAGCAGTACGTC.

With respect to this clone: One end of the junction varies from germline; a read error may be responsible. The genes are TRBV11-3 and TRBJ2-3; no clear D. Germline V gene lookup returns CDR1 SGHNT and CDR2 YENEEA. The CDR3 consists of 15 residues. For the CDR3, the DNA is TGTGCCAGCAGCCGGAGCCGGATTGGCGCAGATACTCAGTATTTT. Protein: CASSRSRIGADTQYF.

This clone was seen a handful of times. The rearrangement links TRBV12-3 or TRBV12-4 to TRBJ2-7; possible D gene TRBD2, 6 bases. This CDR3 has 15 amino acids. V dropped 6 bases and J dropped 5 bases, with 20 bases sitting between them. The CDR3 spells CASSNRGITSHEQYF. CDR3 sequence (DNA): TGTGCCAGCAGCAACCGCGGGATAACAAGCCACGAGCAGTACTTC.

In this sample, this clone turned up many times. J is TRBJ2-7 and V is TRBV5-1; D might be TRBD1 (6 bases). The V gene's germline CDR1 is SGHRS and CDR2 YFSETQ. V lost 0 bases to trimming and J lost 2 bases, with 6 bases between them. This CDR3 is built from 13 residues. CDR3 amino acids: CASSLEGAYEQYV. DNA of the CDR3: TGCGCCAGCAGCTTGGAGGGGGCCTACGAGCAGTACGTC.

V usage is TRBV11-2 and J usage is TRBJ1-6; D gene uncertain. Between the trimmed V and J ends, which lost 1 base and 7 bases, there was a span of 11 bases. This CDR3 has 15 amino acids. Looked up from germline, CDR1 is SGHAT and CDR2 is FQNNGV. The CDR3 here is CASSLVRGNNSPLHF. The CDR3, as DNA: TGTGCCAGCAGCTTAGTGCGGGGAAACAATTCACCCCTCCACTTT.

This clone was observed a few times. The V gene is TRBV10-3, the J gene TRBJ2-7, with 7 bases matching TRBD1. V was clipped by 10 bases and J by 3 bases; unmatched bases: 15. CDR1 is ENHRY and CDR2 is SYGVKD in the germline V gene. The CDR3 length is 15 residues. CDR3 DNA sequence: TGTGCCACCTCAGCGGATATTCAGGGGGACTACGAGCAGTACTTC. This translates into CATSADIQGDYEQYF.

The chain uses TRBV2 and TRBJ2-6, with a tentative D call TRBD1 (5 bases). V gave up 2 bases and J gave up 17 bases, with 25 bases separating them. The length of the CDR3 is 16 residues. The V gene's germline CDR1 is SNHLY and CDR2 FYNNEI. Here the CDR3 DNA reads TGTGCCAGCAGTGAACAGCACTCCTCTGGGGCCAACGCCATGACTTTC. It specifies CASSEQHSSGANAMTF.

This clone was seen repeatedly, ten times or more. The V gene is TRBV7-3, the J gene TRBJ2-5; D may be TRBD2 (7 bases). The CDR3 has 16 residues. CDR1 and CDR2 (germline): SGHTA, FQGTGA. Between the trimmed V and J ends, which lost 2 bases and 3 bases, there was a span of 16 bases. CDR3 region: CASSLGAGAGEETQYF. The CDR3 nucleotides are TGTGCCAGCAGCTTAGGGGCGGGGGCAGGGGAAGAGACCCAGTACTTC. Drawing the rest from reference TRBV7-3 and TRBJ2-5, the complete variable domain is GAGVSQTPSNKVTEKGKYVELRCDPISGHTALYWYRQSLGQGPEFLIYFQGTGAADDSGLPNDRFFAVRPEGSVSTLKIQRTERGDSAVYLCASSLGAGAGEETQYFGPGTRLLVL.

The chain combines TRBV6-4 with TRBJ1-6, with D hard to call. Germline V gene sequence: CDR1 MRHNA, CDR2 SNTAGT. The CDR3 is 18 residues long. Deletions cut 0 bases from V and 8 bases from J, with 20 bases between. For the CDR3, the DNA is TGTGCCAGCAGTGACTCGATCAGTAGGAGTAGTTGGGATTCACCCCTCCACTTT. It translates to CASSDSISRSSWDSPLHF.

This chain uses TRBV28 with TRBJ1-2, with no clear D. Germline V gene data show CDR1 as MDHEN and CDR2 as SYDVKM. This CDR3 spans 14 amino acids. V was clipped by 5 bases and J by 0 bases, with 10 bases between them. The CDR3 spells CASSKGGANYGYTF. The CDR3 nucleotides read TGTGCCAGCAGTAAGGGAGGAGCTAACTATGGCTACACCTTC.

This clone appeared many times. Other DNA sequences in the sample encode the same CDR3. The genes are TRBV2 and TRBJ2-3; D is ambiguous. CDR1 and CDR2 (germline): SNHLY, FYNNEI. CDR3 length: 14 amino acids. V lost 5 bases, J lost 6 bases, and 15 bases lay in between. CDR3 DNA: TGTGCCAGCAGTCTGGGCCCAGCCCCGGATACGCAGTATTTT. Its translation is CASSLGPAPDTQYF.

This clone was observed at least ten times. CDR3 sequence: CASSLSGQGSYSNQPQHF. CDR3 nucleotides: TGTGCCAGCAGTCTTTCGGGACAGGGCAGCTATAGCAATCAGCCCCAGCATTTT. The chain combines TRBV12-3 or TRBV12-4 with TRBJ1-5; 9 positions match TRBD1. With V trimmed by 5 bases and J by 0 bases, 11 bases remained unmatched. The CDR3 loop spans 18 amino acids.

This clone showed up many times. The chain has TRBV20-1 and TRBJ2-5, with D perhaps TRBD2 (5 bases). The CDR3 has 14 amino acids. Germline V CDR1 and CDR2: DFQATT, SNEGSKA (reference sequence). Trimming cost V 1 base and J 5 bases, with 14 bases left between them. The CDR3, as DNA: TGCAGTGCTAGAGTAGGGCTAGCATTGGAGACCCAGTACTTC. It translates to CSARVGLALETQYF.

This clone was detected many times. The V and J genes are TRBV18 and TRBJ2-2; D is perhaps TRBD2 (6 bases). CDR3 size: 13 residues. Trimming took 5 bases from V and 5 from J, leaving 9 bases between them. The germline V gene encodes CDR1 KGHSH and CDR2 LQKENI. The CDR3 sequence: CASSALATGELFF. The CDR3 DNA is TGTGCCAGCTCAGCTCTAGCGACCGGGGAGCTGTTTTTT.